What follows are 17 T cell receptor beta chains derived from one specimen sequenced in a study of shared clonotypes between healthy human individuals. CD45RO-negative CD8 cells positively selected for CCR7 made up the naive population, which excluded terminally differentiated effector memory CD45RA+ cells. Sequencing was performed with immunoSEQ multiplex PCR; in TCRdb, only in-frame clones are kept and a portion is missing. The sample shows approximately 650,000 clones, about 95% of them seen only once. The sample taken for sequencing was naive CD8+ T cells sorted from blood. The receptors shown here come from a woman under 40 in good health.

Turning to this clone: The sample contains more than one DNA sequence encoding this CDR3. The V and J genes are TRBV13 and TRBJ2-7, with TRBD1 matching 9 bases. The CDR3 extends over 15 amino acids. The ends lost 0 bases at V and 2 bases at J; junction bases unmatched: 2. Per germline, CDR1 PRHDT and CDR2 FYEKMQ (reference sequence). CDR3 amino acids: CASSLGGTGTYEQYF. DNA of the CDR3: TGTGCCAGCAGCTTAGGGGGGACAGGGACCTACGAGCAGTACTTC.

The V and J genes are TRBV6-1 and TRBJ1-5, with 7 bases lining up with TRBD1. CDR1 is MNHNS, CDR2 SASEGT, per germline. The CDR3 extends over 16 amino acids. The junction had 8 bases not matched to a gene; V was cut back by 2 bases and J by 4 bases. The CDR3 DNA follows: TGTGCCAGCAGTGAAACCCTGCAGGGGGAGAATCAGCCCCAGCATTTT. It is translated as CASSETLQGENQPQHF.

The genes are TRBV5-1 and TRBJ1-5, with 7 bases identical to TRBD1. The CDR3 spans 16 residues. Trimming cost V 4 bases and J 0 bases; bases outside gene matches: 7. Germline V lookup: CDR1 SGHRS, CDR2 YFSETQ. CDR3 in amino acids: CASSTGTDSSNQPQHF. For the CDR3, the DNA is TGCGCCAGCAGCACAGGGACAGATTCTAGCAATCAGCCCCAGCATTTT.

The V call is TRBV9, the J call TRBJ2-3; no definite D call. Germline lookup yields CDR1 SGDLS and CDR2 YYNGEE. This CDR3 has 15 amino acids. Deletions cut 1 base from V and 1 base from J, with 10 bases between. CDR3 bases: TGTGCCAGCAGCGTATTTAGCTCCGGCACAGATACGCAGTATTTT. This translates into CASSVFSSGTDTQYF.

This chain links TRBV27 with TRBJ2-3; 7 bases are shared with TRBD1. Trimming took 8 bases from V and 4 from J; bases not matched to a gene: 9. The CDR3 is made up of 14 amino acids. Germline V gene data show CDR1 as MNHEY and CDR2 as SMNVEV (reference sequence). This chain's CDR3 is CASYVRGMADTQYF. The CDR3 DNA sequence: TGTGCCAGCTACGTCAGGGGGATGGCAGATACGCAGTATTTT.

This sequence joins TRBV11-2 and TRBJ2-7; tentative D call: TRBD1 (6 bases). V was clipped by 3 bases and J by 0 bases, with 9 bases between them. Germline V lookup: CDR1 SGHAT, CDR2 FQNNGV. CDR3 length: 14 amino acids. The chain's CDR3 is CASSFSGVSYEQYF. CDR3 nucleotides: TGTGCCAGCAGCTTTTCAGGGGTCTCCTACGAGCAGTACTTC. Full variable domain (outside the CDR3, taken from reference TRBV11-2 and TRBJ2-7): EAGVAQSPRYKIIEKRQSVAFWCNPISGHATLYWYQQILGQGPKLLIQFQNNGVVDDSQLPKDRFSAERLKGVDSTLKIQPAKLEDSAVYLCASSFSGVSYEQYFGPGTRLTVT.

This chain joins TRBV25-1 and TRBJ2-3; the D call may be TRBD1 or TRBD2 (5 bases each). This CDR3 contains 15 residues. V lost 0 bases, J lost 3 bases, and 10 bases lay in between. The germline CDR1 and CDR2 sequences are MGHDK and SYGVNS. For the CDR3, the DNA is TGTGCCAGCAGTGAATATCCAGAGGGGACAGATACGCAGTATTTT. This encodes CASSEYPEGTDTQYF.

The gene calls are TRBV4-1 and TRBJ2-3, with D unclear. From germline, CDR1 is MGHRA and CDR2 YSYEKL. With 4 bases removed from V and 1 base from J, the gap between germline ends came to 12 bases. This CDR3 is built from 15 residues. CDR3 sequence reads: CASSPLGLGTDTQYF. CDR3 DNA: TGCGCCAGCAGCCCACTTGGTCTGGGCACAGATACGCAGTATTTT.

The J gene is TRBJ2-1, the V gene TRBV19; D is undetermined. V gave up 5 bases and J gave up 4 bases, with 15 bases separating them. The CDR3 runs 15 residues. Germline V lookup: CDR1 LNHDA, CDR2 SQIVND (reference sequence). CDR3 nucleotide sequence: TGTGCCAGTAGTGTCGACCCAGCCGGGTACAATGAGCAGTTCTTC. It translates to CASSVDPAGYNEQFF.

The chain combines TRBV28 with TRBJ2-1; 8 bases align to TRBD2. Germline assignment: CDR1 MDHEN and CDR2 SYDVKM. The CDR3 has 16 residues. With 5 bases clipped from V and 0 bases from J, the junction kept 6 bases outside the gene matches. In nucleotides, the CDR3 is TGTGCCAGCAGTCCGATCGGGACTAGCTCCTACAATGAGCAGTTCTTC. Its translation: CASSPIGTSSYNEQFF.

The gene calls are TRBV15 and TRBJ2-1; no clear D gene. V gave up 6 bases and J gave up 8 bases, with 14 bases separating them. This CDR3 contains 13 residues. Germline V lookup: CDR1 LNHNV, CDR2 YYDKDF (reference sequence). The CDR3 DNA is TGTGCCACCAGATCGGTCCTCATGGATGAGCAGTTCTTC. Encoded protein: CATRSVLMDEQFF.

The gene calls are TRBV4-1 and TRBJ2-1; 9 bases align to TRBD2. The CDR3 is 16 residues long. CDR1 and CDR2 (germline): MGHRA, YSYEKL. Trimming at V came to 0 bases and at J to 9 bases, leaving 9 bases not matched to a gene. The CDR3 loop is CASSQDKGGRGSEQFF. The CDR3 bases are TGCGCCAGCAGCCAAGATAAGGGCGGGAGGGGCAGTGAGCAGTTCTTC.

The rearrangement uses TRBV5-6 and TRBJ2-7; 10 nucleotides match TRBD1. This CDR3 is 14 amino acids long. With 3 bases clipped from V and 7 bases from J, the junction kept 7 bases outside the gene matches. Germline V CDR1 and CDR2: SGHDT, YYEEEE. The CDR3 protein is CASSSGTGVWEQYF. The DNA for the CDR3 is TGTGCCAGCAGCTCCGGGACAGGGGTTTGGGAGCAGTACTTC.

This chain uses TRBV15 with TRBJ2-3; D not certain. Germline CDR1 reads LNHNV; CDR2 reads YYDKDF (reference sequence). The CDR3 is 15 residues long. V was shortened by 5 bases and J by 1 base, with 13 bases between the two germline ends. CDR3 nucleotide sequence: TGTGCCACCAGCGGACCTGGGCGGCGCACAGATACGCAGTATTTT. Encoded protein: CATSGPGRRTDTQYF.

V and J are TRBV5-5 and TRBJ2-1; TRBD2 is a possible D gene (5 bases). The CDR3 is 12 amino acids. V lost 5 bases and J lost 8, with 11 bases in between. The V gene's germline CDR1 is SGHKS and CDR2 YYEKEE (reference sequence). CDR3 in DNA: TGTGCCAGCAGTTATACTAGGTATGAGCAGTTCTTC. Its protein is CASSYTRYEQFF.

The J gene is TRBJ1-5, the V gene TRBV5-6; weak D call: TRBD1 (5 bases). V shed 3 bases and J shed 6 bases, with 7 bases lying between them. From germline, CDR1 is SGHDT and CDR2 YYEEEE. This CDR3 contains 12 residues. The CDR3 DNA sequence: TGTGCCAGCAGCTCTGGGACTCAGCCCCAGCATTTT. Its translation: CASSSGTQPQHF.

This chain uses TRBV27 with TRBJ2-3, with D perhaps matching TRBD2 (6 bases). Trimming removed 5 bases from V and 1 base from J, with 13 bases in between. CDR1 MNHEY and CDR2 SMNVEV come from the germline V gene (reference sequence). The CDR3 is 15 amino acids. CDR3 coding DNA: TGTGCCAGCAGTCCTCGGGGGTGGGGCACAGATACGCAGTATTTT. This translates into CASSPRGWGTDTQYF.